Listed here are 5 T cell receptor beta chains from one sample, sequenced in a study of coeliac disease. The data were produced by immunoSEQ multiplex PCR, yet TCRdb's version contains in-frame clones alone and is incomplete. The sample holds just over 4,000 clones, 64% seen once. The specimen was lymphocytes from the gut lamina propria. The receptors were gathered from a woman younger than 45 without celiac disease.

The chain couples TRBV5-4 to TRBJ1-1; 7 nucleotides align to TRBD1. CDR1 is SGHNT and CDR2 is YYREEE in the germline V gene (reference sequence). The CDR3 consists of 19 residues. After removal of 1 base from V and 1 base from J, the junction contained 16 bases not matched to a gene. CDR3 amino acids: CASSLYRFTGAYKNTEAFF. The CDR3 DNA reads TGTGCCAGCAGCTTGTACCGATTTACAGGGGCCTATAAGAACACTGAAGCTTTCTTT.

The chain links TRBV6-6 to TRBJ1-5; 11 bases align to TRBD1. Losses at the gene ends were 5 bases for V and 5 bases for J; bases not matched to a gene: 8. Germline CDR1 MNHNY, CDR2 SVGAGI (reference sequence). CDR3 size: 16 residues. CDR3 region: CASSGSDRGPYQPQHF. CDR3 DNA: TGTGCCAGCAGTGGATCGGACAGGGGGCCTTATCAGCCCCAGCATTTT.

The CDR3 sequence: CASSSLTSGEETQYF. The CDR3 DNA follows: TGTGCCAGCAGCTCATTGACTAGCGGGGAAGAGACCCAGTACTTC. V is TRBV7-9 and J is TRBJ2-5, with TRBD2 matching over 11 bases. Trimming took 4 bases from V and 3 from J; bases not matched to a gene: 4. Germline CDR1 is SEHNR and CDR2 is FQNEAQ (reference sequence). The CDR3 contains 15 residues.

J is TRBJ1-4 and V is TRBV5-1, with TRBD1 matching over 7 bases. CDR1 and CDR2 from the germline V gene are SGHRS and YFSETQ. J was trimmed by 3 bases and V by 4 bases; bases with no gene match: 18. The CDR3 loop spans 19 amino acids. The CDR3 DNA follows: TGCGCCAGCAGCCCCCAGAGGGGCAGGGGGGATTCGGCTAATGAAAAACTGTTTTTT. As protein: CASSPQRGRGDSANEKLFF. Based on the CDR3 plus reference TRBV5-1 and TRBJ1-4, the full variable domain is KAGVTQTPRYLIKTRGQQVTLSCSPISGHRSVSWYQQTPGQGLQFLFEYFSETQRNKGNFPGRFSGRQFSNSRSEMNVSTLELGDSALYLCASSPQRGRGDSANEKLFFGSGTQLSVL.

The genes are TRBV15 and TRBJ2-5; 10 nucleotides line up with TRBD1. J lost 3 bases, V lost 0 bases, and 4 bases had no gene match. There are 16 residues in the CDR3. In germline, CDR1 is LNHNV, CDR2 YYDKDF (reference sequence). CDR3 protein: CATSRDWTGGEETQYF. In nucleotides, the CDR3 is TGTGCCACCAGCAGAGACTGGACAGGGGGTGAAGAGACCCAGTACTTC.